This TCR beta chain was profiled in a study of Ad26.COV2.S vaccination and SARS-CoV-2 variants. Whole-study results and caveats: Spike-specific responses of CD8+ and CD4+ T cells were reported to display substantial breadth after vaccination.

Of note for this clone: Antigen: not known.

The germline CDR1 and CDR2 sequences are SGHRS and YFSETQ. There are 14 residues in the CDR3. Deletions cut 2 bases from V and 2 bases from J, with 10 bases between. Only in-frame clones appear in the TCRdb table, and some are missing; sequencing was by immunoSEQ multiplex PCR. There are 400,000 to 450,000 clones in the sample; about 90% occur only once, and around 1.8% lies in the top ten. Treatment given: roughly 20 received Ad26.COV2.S at low or high dose, single or two shots; 5 received placebo; per-sample allocation not given. Samples were taken on day 63 after the first vaccine or placebo injection.

The sequence came from a person aged 18-60 years who received the Ad26.COV2.S COVID-19 vaccine or a placebo. The rearrangement uses TRBV5-1 and TRBJ2-5, with D perhaps matching TRBD1 or TRBD2 (5 bases each). Specimen: peripheral blood, collected in a trial of Ad26.COV2.S vaccine versus placebo. CDR3 bases: TGCGCCAGCAGCTTCCGGGACCAGCAAGAGACCCAGTACTTC. The encoded protein is CASSFRDQQETQYF.